Following are 4 T cell receptor beta chains from one sample sequenced in a study of neurological immune-mediated disorders (dated by TCRdb to 2018 to 2020). Libraries were prepared through 5' RACE. Instrument used: Illumina HiSeq 2500. TCRdb applied fastp at Q25 and MiXCR to the public reads, then kept only in-frame beta chains. Entries that share a CDR3 protein sequence are merged under the most common genes and DNA. This sample holds 30,000 to 40,000 distinct CDR3 sequences; 6% to 8.5% were observed only once. The top ten clones comprise around 4.4% of the sample. Sequencing input: PBMCs. The receptor set was obtained from a woman between 40 and 55 years old in good health.

This clonotype was recorded at least ten times. The chain employs TRBV5-1 and TRBJ1-4; tentative D call: TRBD1 (6 bases). V shed 1 base and J shed 6 bases, with 13 bases lying between them. CDR1 is SGHRS, CDR2 YFSETQ, per germline. The CDR3 runs 15 residues. CDR3 residues: CASSLNRVGDEKLFF. The CDR3 region has the DNA TGCGCCAGCAGCTTGAACAGGGTAGGGGATGAAAAACTGTTTTTT.

This clonotype appeared a few times. The chain has TRBV12-3 or TRBV12-4 and TRBJ2-2; TRBD1 is a possible D gene (5 bases). CDR3 length: 16 amino acids. Trimming removed 6 bases at V and 1 base at J, with 15 bases between. This CDR3 is CASSFSRTLNTGELFF. In DNA, the CDR3 is TGTGCCAGCAGCTTTAGTCGGACACTGAACACCGGGGAGCTGTTTTTT.

This rearrangement joins TRBV7-2 to TRBJ2-7; 7 bases are a match to TRBD2. This CDR3 comprises 15 residues. V trimming: 7 bases; J trimming: 1 base; junction bases outside the gene matches: 10. Germline CDR1 and CDR2: SGHTA and FQGNSA. The CDR3 here is CASTLADEASYEQYF. As DNA, the CDR3 is TGTGCCAGCACCCTAGCGGACGAGGCTTCCTACGAGCAGTACTTC.

There are many counts of this clonotype. CDR3 loop: CSVDRSQGANTEAFF. CDR3 nucleotide sequence: TGCAGCGTTGATCGTAGCCAGGGGGCGAACACTGAAGCTTTCTTT. This sequence joins TRBV29-1 and TRBJ1-1; 8 bases are shared with TRBD1. V shed 3 bases, J shed 1 base, and the junction held 7 bases outside the gene matches. CDR1 is SQVTM, CDR2 ANQGSEA, per germline. This CDR3 contains 15 residues.